Below, 7 T cell receptor beta chains from the same sample are listed, as sequenced in a study of identifying expanded T cells in peripheral blood. Produced via immunoSEQ multiplex PCR; TCRdb's table is partial and in-frame only. The table includes tens of thousands of clones, 70% to 90% detected once. Sequences were obtained from blood. Source of these receptors: a person aged 18 to 75 in good health.

The chain uses TRBV29-1 and TRBJ1-1; no definite D call. The CDR3 runs 13 residues. Germline-derived CDR1 and CDR2 are SQVTM and ANQGSEA. V lost 3 bases, J lost 3 bases, and 11 bases lay in between. Written as DNA, the CDR3 is TGCAGCGTTGATCCGGCGGGCGACACTGAAGCTTTCTTT. Translating it yields CSVDPAGDTEAFF.

The V call is TRBV9, the J call TRBJ2-2, with TRBD2 matching 7 bases. CDR3 length: 17 amino acids. V trimming: 0 bases; J trimming: 0 bases; junction bases outside the gene matches: 5. CDR1 is SGDLS, CDR2 YYNGEE, per germline. The CDR3, as DNA: TGTGCCAGCAGCGTAGCTGTCCGGGGGGCGAACACCGGGGAGCTGTTTTTT. This translates into CASSVAVRGANTGELFF.

This rearrangement joins TRBV4-3 to TRBJ2-3; D gene ambiguous. V was clipped by 0 bases and J by 3 bases, with 13 bases between them. The length of the CDR3 is 16 residues. The germline gives CDR1 LGHNA, CDR2 YSLEER. Written as DNA, the CDR3 is TGCGCCAGCAGCCAAGAAGTATCTCGAGCGACAGATACGCAGTATTTT. Protein product: CASSQEVSRATDTQYF.

V usage is TRBV6-5 and J usage is TRBJ2-3; D call uncertain. Germline V gene data show CDR1 as MNHEY and CDR2 as SVGAGI. CDR3 length: 15 amino acids. The V end lost 0 bases, the J end lost 2 bases, and 9 bases lay between the germline ends. The CDR3 here is CASSYSGRPTDTQYF. CDR3 sequence (DNA): TGTGCCAGCAGTTACTCGGGCAGACCCACAGATACGCAGTATTTT.

The J gene is TRBJ2-7, the V gene TRBV11-2, with 9 bases identical to TRBD2. The germline V gene has CDR1 SGHAT and CDR2 FQNNGV. This CDR3 region has 14 residues. The trim removed 3 bases at V and 2 bases at J, leaving 2 bases unmatched. Here the CDR3 DNA reads TGTGCCAGCAGCTTGACTAGCGGAGCCTACGAGCAGTACTTC. Translated: CASSLTSGAYEQYF.

V gene TRBV18 combines with J gene TRBJ1-1, with unresolved D. The CDR3 is 12 amino acids. Per the germline V gene, CDR1 is KGHSH and CDR2 is LQKENI. Deletions cut 6 bases from V and 1 base from J, with 6 bases between. As DNA, the CDR3 is TGTGCCAGCTCTCAAGGGAACACTGAAGCTTTCTTT. The encoded protein is CASSQGNTEAFF.

This clone showed up just a few times. The chain has TRBV6-1 and TRBJ1-2, with 10 bases identical to TRBD1. Per the germline V gene, CDR1 is MNHNS and CDR2 is SASEGT. V trimming: 1 base; J trimming: 8 bases; junction bases outside the gene matches: 4. The CDR3 has 14 residues. CDR3 DNA sequence: TGTGCCAGCAGTGAAGGACAGGGGGCCGGGGGCTACACCTTC. It codes for CASSEGQGAGGYTF.